This T cell receptor beta chain was sequenced for a study of blood T cell repertoires in COVID-19. At the level of the study: Samples of COVID-19 (acute and convalescent) were obtained from the United States, Italy and Spain. T cells, B-cell-depleted T cells, or PBMCs provided the cDNA or gDNA that served as material.

It was during active infection that Seattle patients were enrolled and then longitudinally followed. This clone was seen just once. Original processing notes: Amplifying reference gene primers gave estimates of nucleated cell counts. Profiled with immunoSEQ multiplex PCR; TCRdb holds only in-frame clones, not every one. V and J calls plus clone size are reproduced from that table; the DNA served to infer D and trimming. The table lists 250,000 or so clones, approximately 90% of them singletons, with 2% to 3% in the top ten. V shed 0 bases, J shed 3 bases, and the junction held 3 bases outside the gene matches. The CDR3 has 15 residues. Germline assignment: CDR1 LNHDA and CDR2 SQIVND (reference sequence).

The V gene is TRBV19, the J gene TRBJ2-7; TRBD2 matches at 9 bases. The receptor's source is a man aged 25-45 years with COVID-19, enrolled during active disease. Sequenced material: peripheral blood. The CDR3 sequence is CASSIDGSGGYEQYF. CDR3 DNA: TGTGCCAGTAGTATAGATGGTAGCGGGGGCTACGAGCAGTACTTC.